Listed below are T cell receptor beta chains from one sample, sequenced in a study of identical twins. TCRdb redid the calling of the 5' RACE reads with MiXCR, one entry per CDR3 protein. The repertoire includes 1.5 million to 2 million distinct CDR3 sequences, 32% of them detected once, and approximately 0.25% sits in the top ten. The source material was cord blood. These receptors were taken from a newborn girl in good health. Each CDR3 is given with its conserved first and last residue. Each record gives: D gene, V gene, clone size, J gene, CDR3 DNA, CDR3 protein. A D gene is named only where the DNA matches it firmly. Only part of the rows carry a size: once, few, many, or a class if the clone is expanded.

d_gene: -
v_gene: TRBV19
abundance: -
j_gene: TRBJ2-5
CDR3nt: TGTGCCAGTAGTACCGCTGGACAGACGGAGACCCAGTACTTC
CDR3aa: CASSTAGQTETQYF

d_gene: -
v_gene: TRBV7-2
abundance: few
j_gene: TRBJ1-5
CDR3nt: TGTGCCAGCAGCTTAGAGGGACCGACCAATCAGCCCCAGCATTTT
CDR3aa: CASSLEGPTNQPQHF

d_gene: -
v_gene: TRBV20-1
abundance: -
j_gene: TRBJ2-5
CDR3nt: TGCAGTTCACGTAGCGGACACAATGAGCAGTACTTC
CDR3aa: CSSRSGHNEQYF

d_gene: -
v_gene: TRBV7-8
abundance: -
j_gene: TRBJ2-1
CDR3nt: TGTGCCAGCAGCCAGAACAGGGAGACATCCTACAATGAGCAGTTCTTC
CDR3aa: CASSQNRETSYNEQFF

d_gene: -
v_gene: TRBV6-5
abundance: -
j_gene: TRBJ2-1
CDR3nt: TGTGCCACCCGAAGGGACAATGAGCAGGTCTTC
CDR3aa: CATRRDNEQVF

d_gene: -
v_gene: TRBV7-2
abundance: -
j_gene: TRBJ2-5
CDR3nt: TGTGCCAGCAGCCCTGTACAGGGTGTCCAAGAGACCCAGTACTTC
CDR3aa: CASSPVQGVQETQYF

d_gene: -
v_gene: TRBV4-1
abundance: few
j_gene: TRBJ2-4
CDR3nt: TGCGCCAGCAGCCCACAGGAGACCAAAAACATTCAGTACTTC
CDR3aa: CASSPQETKNIQYF

d_gene: -
v_gene: TRBV7-2
abundance: -
j_gene: TRBJ2-7
CDR3nt: TGTGCCAGCAGCCCCCGAGCACAGTCCTACGAGCAGTACTTC
CDR3aa: CASSPRAQSYEQYF

d_gene: -
v_gene: TRBV18
abundance: once
j_gene: TRBJ2-2
CDR3nt: TGTGCCAGCTCACCAGTGGGGACCGGGGAGCTGTTTTTT
CDR3aa: CASSPVGTGELFF

d_gene: -
v_gene: TRBV12-3/TRBV12-4
abundance: -
j_gene: TRBJ2-1
CDR3nt: TGTGCCAGCAGCTACCTTCACGGCGCCTACAATGAGCAGTTCTTC
CDR3aa: CASSYLHGAYNEQFF

d_gene: TRBD1
v_gene: TRBV20-1
abundance: -
j_gene: TRBJ1-1
CDR3nt: TGCAGTGCTAGTGAGTGGGACAGGGGAGGGTACACTGAAGCTTTCTTT
CDR3aa: CSASEWDRGGYTEAFF

d_gene: TRBD2
v_gene: TRBV2
abundance: few
j_gene: TRBJ2-7
CDR3nt: TGTGCCAGCAGGCCGGGGACTAGCGGGGGTTACTACGAGCAGTACTTC
CDR3aa: CASRPGTSGGYYEQYF

d_gene: TRBD1
v_gene: TRBV30
abundance: few
j_gene: TRBJ1-6
CDR3nt: TGTGCCTGGAGTGTACGACAGGGGGTGAATTCACCCCTCCACTTT
CDR3aa: CAWSVRQGVNSPLHF

d_gene: TRBD1
v_gene: TRBV5-1
abundance: many
j_gene: TRBJ2-7
CDR3nt: TGCGCCAGCAGCACGTTGACAGGGTACGAGCAGTACTTC
CDR3aa: CASSTLTGYEQYF

d_gene: -
v_gene: TRBV2
abundance: -
j_gene: TRBJ2-7
CDR3nt: TGTGCCAGCAGTGAAGGCCAAACTAGATACGAGTACTTC
CDR3aa: CASSEGQTRYEYF

d_gene: -
v_gene: TRBV2
abundance: -
j_gene: TRBJ2-7
CDR3nt: TGTGCCAGCAGTTTCATCCTCCGGGACACCCCCTACGAGCAGTACTTC
CDR3aa: CASSFILRDTPYEQYF

d_gene: -
v_gene: TRBV2
abundance: -
j_gene: TRBJ2-1
CDR3nt: TGTGCCAGCAGTGGAGTAGAACTCCACAATGAGCAGTTCTTC
CDR3aa: CASSGVELHNEQFF

d_gene: TRBD2
v_gene: TRBV20-1
abundance: -
j_gene: TRBJ2-4
CDR3nt: TGCAGTGCTAGCCCGGGGGGGCGGACCGGGGGCATTCAGTACTTC
CDR3aa: CSASPGGRTGGIQYF

d_gene: TRBD1
v_gene: TRBV28
abundance: -
j_gene: TRBJ1-2
CDR3nt: TGTGCCAGCAGTAGACACGGACAGGGAGGGTGGAATGGCTACACCTTC
CDR3aa: CASSRHGQGGWNGYTF

d_gene: -
v_gene: TRBV4-2
abundance: many
j_gene: TRBJ2-3
CDR3nt: TGTGCCAGCAGCCAACGGACCCGCACAGATACGCAGTATTTT
CDR3aa: CASSQRTRTDTQYF

d_gene: -
v_gene: TRBV5-1
abundance: -
j_gene: TRBJ1-5
CDR3nt: TGCGCCAGCAGCTTTGCCACCCTGGGCAATCAGCCCCAGCATTTT
CDR3aa: CASSFATLGNQPQHF

d_gene: -
v_gene: TRBV21-1
abundance: -
j_gene: TRBJ1-2
CDR3nt: TGTGCCAGCAGCAGGGACAGGGGGAGACCTAACTATGGCTACACCTTC
CDR3aa: CASSRDRGRPNYGYTF

d_gene: TRBD2
v_gene: TRBV20-1
abundance: once
j_gene: TRBJ2-7
CDR3nt: TGCAGTGCTAGCTATGCCATAGCGGGCTACGAGCAGTACTTC
CDR3aa: CSASYAIAGYEQYF

d_gene: -
v_gene: TRBV7-7
abundance: -
j_gene: TRBJ2-2
CDR3nt: TGTGCTAGCACGCCTACCGCGAACACCGGGGAGCTGTTTTTT
CDR3aa: CASTPTANTGELFF

d_gene: -
v_gene: TRBV4-1
abundance: few
j_gene: TRBJ2-3
CDR3nt: TGCGCCAGCAGCCAAGCTCTAGAGGATACGCAGTATTTT
CDR3aa: CASSQALEDTQYF

d_gene: TRBD1
v_gene: TRBV5-1
abundance: -
j_gene: TRBJ1-2
CDR3nt: TGCGCCAGCAGCTTGGGGGGGACAGCCAGCCCCTATGGCTACACCTTC
CDR3aa: CASSLGGTASPYGYTF

d_gene: -
v_gene: TRBV28
abundance: -
j_gene: TRBJ2-7
CDR3nt: TGTGCCAGCAGTTTATTACTGGGGTGGACGGGATCATACGAGCAGTACTTC
CDR3aa: CASSLLLGWTGSYEQYF

d_gene: TRBD2
v_gene: TRBV7-2
abundance: -
j_gene: TRBJ2-3
CDR3nt: TGTGCCAGCAGCTGGAGGGTTCTAGCGGGGGGAGTAGCAGATACGCAGTATTTT
CDR3aa: CASSWRVLAGGVADTQYF

d_gene: -
v_gene: TRBV25-1
abundance: -
j_gene: TRBJ2-2
CDR3nt: TGTGCCAGCAGTACGCCGGGACCTGGCACCGGGGAGCTGTTTTTT
CDR3aa: CASSTPGPGTGELFF

d_gene: -
v_gene: TRBV20-1
abundance: -
j_gene: TRBJ2-3
CDR3nt: TGCAGTGCCCGGACGACTAGCACAGATACGCAGTATTTT
CDR3aa: CSARTTSTDTQYF

d_gene: -
v_gene: TRBV4-1
abundance: few
j_gene: TRBJ1-5
CDR3nt: TGCGCCAGCAGCCCGAGGGTTTGGAGCAATCAGCCTCAGCATTTT
CDR3aa: CASSPRVWSNQPQHF

d_gene: TRBD2
v_gene: TRBV5-1
abundance: -
j_gene: TRBJ2-1
CDR3nt: TGCGCCAGCAGTCTTGCCGGGACTAGCGGCCTGGGGCAGTTCTTC
CDR3aa: CASSLAGTSGLGQFF

d_gene: -
v_gene: TRBV6-5
abundance: -
j_gene: TRBJ1-5
CDR3nt: TGTGCCAGCAGTTACAGGGGGGGACCCTATCAGCCCCAGCATTTT
CDR3aa: CASSYRGGPYQPQHF

d_gene: TRBD2
v_gene: TRBV7-6
abundance: -
j_gene: TRBJ2-5
CDR3nt: TGTGCCAGCAGCACCTATAGCGGGGGGACCGAGACCCAGTACTTC
CDR3aa: CASSTYSGGTETQYF

d_gene: -
v_gene: TRBV12-3/TRBV12-4
abundance: -
j_gene: TRBJ1-1
CDR3nt: TGTGCCAGCAGTTACTATGGGACTGAAGCTTTCTTT
CDR3aa: CASSYYGTEAFF

d_gene: TRBD2
v_gene: TRBV2
abundance: few
j_gene: TRBJ2-3
CDR3nt: TGTGCCAGCAGGAAACGACTGCTAGCGGGGGGCACAGATACGCAGTATTTT
CDR3aa: CASRKRLLAGGTDTQYF

d_gene: TRBD2
v_gene: TRBV20-1
abundance: few
j_gene: TRBJ2-1
CDR3nt: TGCAGTGCTAGAGATAGCGGGACTGGGAATGAGCAGTTCTTC
CDR3aa: CSARDSGTGNEQFF

d_gene: -
v_gene: TRBV12-3/TRBV12-4
abundance: -
j_gene: TRBJ2-5
CDR3nt: TGTGCCAGCAGCACTTGGGGTCCTAGCGGAGGGGGGGAGACCCAGTACTTC
CDR3aa: CASSTWGPSGGGETQYF

d_gene: -
v_gene: TRBV13
abundance: many
j_gene: TRBJ1-1
CDR3nt: TGTGCCAGCAGCTTAGGCCGGGGCTACACTGAAGCTTTCTTT
CDR3aa: CASSLGRGYTEAFF

d_gene: -
v_gene: TRBV27
abundance: -
j_gene: TRBJ2-3
CDR3nt: TGTGCCGGCAGTTTTCAGGGGCCGACAGATACGCAGTATTTT
CDR3aa: CAGSFQGPTDTQYF

d_gene: -
v_gene: TRBV2
abundance: few
j_gene: TRBJ1-6
CDR3nt: TGTGCCAGCAGCTCTACAGGGAGTAGCTCCTATAATTCACCCCTCCACTTT
CDR3aa: CASSSTGSSSYNSPLHF

d_gene: -
v_gene: TRBV5-1
abundance: few
j_gene: TRBJ2-3
CDR3nt: TGCGCCAGCAGCTTGGAGGGTTGGGGGACTCGCTTATATACGCAGTATTTT
CDR3aa: CASSLEGWGTRLYTQYF